Listed here are 14 T cell receptor beta chains from one sample, sequenced in a study of cytomegalovirus exposure and HLA in healthy donors (TCRdb year 2017). Libraries came from the immunoSEQ multiplex PCR assay. The multiplex PCR relied on a mix of 60 forward primers for TCR Vbeta segments and 13 reverse primers for TCR Jbeta segments. TCRdb obtained this table from immuneACCESS and retained in-frame rearrangements with V and J assigned. These tables miss some clones; where compared with another copy, unresolved V genes account for less than half of the shortfall, and the remainder is unexplained. The sample yields 100,000 to 120,000 clones; around 74% were counted once. The top ten clones comprise 1% to 1.5% of the sample. The sequenced material came from PBMCs. All receptors come from a man aged 35 to 55 in good health and CMV-seronegative.

The genes are TRBV4-1 and TRBJ2-3, with D perhaps matching TRBD2 (6 bases). Trimming stripped 3 bases from V and 4 bases from J, with 32 bases between. CDR3 size: 21 residues. Germline-derived CDR1 and CDR2 are MGHRA and YSYEKL. The CDR3 sequence: CASSQLTLGEASRVESDTQYF. The DNA of the CDR3 is TGCGCCAGCAGCCAGCTAACCCTGGGGGAGGCCAGTCGCGTCGAGTCAGATACGCAGTATTTT.

The chain has TRBV28 and TRBJ1-5; 11 bases map to TRBD1. The length of the CDR3 is 15 residues. V lost 4 bases to trimming and J lost 6 bases; unmatched junction nucleotides: 5. Germline V gene lookup returns CDR1 MDHEN and CDR2 SYDVKM. The DNA for the CDR3 is TGTGCCAGCAGTTCAGGGGGGACAGGGGGTCAGCCCCAGCATTTT. It specifies CASSSGGTGGQPQHF.

This CDR3 is CASSKDTSNTGELFF. DNA for the CDR3: TGTGCCAGCAGTAAGGACACCTCGAACACCGGGGAGCTGTTTTTT. This rearrangement joins TRBV6-1 to TRBJ2-2; TRBD1 might be the D (5 bases). V was pared by 5 bases and J by 0 bases, with 10 bases between. Germline V lookup: CDR1 MNHNS, CDR2 SASEGT. The CDR3 sequence is 15 residues long.

The chain couples TRBV7-9 to TRBJ2-1; 10 bases are a match to TRBD2. V shed 5 bases and J 6 bases; nucleotides not matched to a gene: 7. Germline CDR1 and CDR2: SEHNR and FQNEAQ (reference sequence). The CDR3 is made up of 15 amino acids. In DNA form, the CDR3 reads TGTGCCAGCAGCCAACCACTAGCGGGGAGCAATGAGCAGTTCTTC. Its protein product is CASSQPLAGSNEQFF.

The genes are TRBV5-5 and TRBJ2-7; 8 bases fit TRBD1. The ends lost 0 bases at V and 3 bases at J; junction bases unmatched: 2. The V gene's germline CDR1 is SGHKS and CDR2 YYEKEE (reference sequence). The CDR3 covers 14 residues. The CDR3 nucleotides are TGTGCCAGCAGCTTGGGAACAGGGGGCTACGAGCAGTACTTC. It is translated as CASSLGTGGYEQYF.

The chain carries TRBV6-5 and TRBJ2-1; TRBD2 agrees at 9 bases. The CDR3 consists of 15 residues. Trimming cost V 7 bases and J 0 bases; bases outside gene matches: 4. The germline gives CDR1 MNHEY, CDR2 SVGAGI. CDR3 coding DNA: TGTGCCAGCACCCGTAGCGGGAGCTCCTACAATGAGCAGTTCTTC. Protein product: CASTRSGSSYNEQFF.

This chain joins TRBV29-1 and TRBJ1-2; the match to TRBD1 covers 8 bases. J was trimmed by 6 bases and V by 6 bases; bases with no gene match: 12. The CDR3 is 14 residues long. CDR1 SQVTM and CDR2 ANQGSEA come from the germline V gene. The CDR3 DNA reads TGCAGCGTAGACAGAATCGCAGGGGGCGATGGCTACACCTTC. The encoded protein is CSVDRIAGGDGYTF.

This chain connects TRBV4-2 to TRBJ2-3; 7 positions match TRBD2. V was clipped by 4 bases and J by 5 bases; unmatched bases: 9. The CDR3 spans 15 residues. Germline assignment: CDR1 LGHNA and CDR2 YNFKEQ. The CDR3 nucleotides read TGTGCCAGCAGCCCTCTTTGGGGGGAGGGAGATACGCAGTATTTT. It specifies CASSPLWGEGDTQYF.

The V and J genes are TRBV7-8 and TRBJ2-7; 10 bases match TRBD2. The CDR3 runs 16 residues. Germline CDR1 and CDR2: SGHVS and FQNEAQ. The J segment lost 4 bases and the V segment lost 5 bases, leaving 11 bases of the junction unmatched. The CDR3 sequence: CASSIQISGRLYEQYF. In nucleotides, the CDR3 is TGTGCCAGCAGCATCCAGATTAGCGGGAGGCTTTACGAGCAGTACTTC.

There are a few counts of this clone. V and J are TRBV7-2 and TRBJ1-4; 8 positions match TRBD1. Trimming at V came to 3 bases and at J to 8 bases, leaving 8 bases not matched to a gene. CDR3 size: 15 residues. In germline, CDR1 is SGHTA, CDR2 FQGNSA. CDR3 coding DNA: TGTGCCAGCAGCTTTAAGACAGGGGAAGGCGAAAAACTGTTTTTT. Its protein product is CASSFKTGEGEKLFF.

V is TRBV7-2 and J is TRBJ1-1; 8 bases are a match to TRBD1. This CDR3 contains 14 residues. V shed 6 bases and J 3 bases; nucleotides not matched to a gene: 6. Germline-derived CDR1 and CDR2 are SGHTA and FQGNSA. Here the CDR3 reads CASRETGGYTEAFF. In DNA, the CDR3 is TGTGCCAGCAGGGAAACAGGGGGTTACACTGAAGCTTTCTTT.

The rearrangement links TRBV9 to TRBJ1-2, with D unresolved. The CDR3 covers 12 residues. Per the germline V gene, CDR1 is SGDLS and CDR2 is YYNGEE. Trimming cost V 6 bases and J 8 bases, with 14 bases left between them. Here the CDR3 reads CASTRAEKGYTF. CDR3 nucleotide sequence: TGTGCCAGCACCCGAGCCGAGAAAGGCTACACCTTC. Full variable domain (rest looked up from reference TRBV9 and TRBJ1-2): DSGVTQTPKHLITATGQRVTLRCSPRSGDLSVYWYQQSLDQGLQFLIQYYNGEERAKGNILERFSAQQFPDLHSELNLSSLELGDSALYFCASTRAEKGYTFGSGTRLTVV.

The chain couples TRBV19 to TRBJ2-7; the D gene is possibly TRBD2 (6 bases). Trimming stripped 6 bases from V and 2 bases from J, with 11 bases between. Germline assignment: CDR1 LNHDA and CDR2 SQIVND (reference sequence). This CDR3 is 13 amino acids long. CDR3 loop: CASSPGLTYEQYF. Written as DNA, the CDR3 is TGTGCCAGTAGCCCGGGACTGACCTACGAGCAGTACTTC.

This clone turned up a few times. Other nucleotide sequences in the sample specify the same CDR3. The V call is TRBV7-6, the J call TRBJ1-3; D is undetermined. CDR3 length equals 14 residues. V shed 1 base and J shed 2 bases, with 6 bases lying between them. Germline CDR1 reads SGHVS; CDR2 reads FNYEAQ. CDR3 residues: CASSLGGPGNTIYF. As DNA, the CDR3 is TGTGCCAGCAGCTTAGGAGGGCCTGGAAACACCATATATTTT.